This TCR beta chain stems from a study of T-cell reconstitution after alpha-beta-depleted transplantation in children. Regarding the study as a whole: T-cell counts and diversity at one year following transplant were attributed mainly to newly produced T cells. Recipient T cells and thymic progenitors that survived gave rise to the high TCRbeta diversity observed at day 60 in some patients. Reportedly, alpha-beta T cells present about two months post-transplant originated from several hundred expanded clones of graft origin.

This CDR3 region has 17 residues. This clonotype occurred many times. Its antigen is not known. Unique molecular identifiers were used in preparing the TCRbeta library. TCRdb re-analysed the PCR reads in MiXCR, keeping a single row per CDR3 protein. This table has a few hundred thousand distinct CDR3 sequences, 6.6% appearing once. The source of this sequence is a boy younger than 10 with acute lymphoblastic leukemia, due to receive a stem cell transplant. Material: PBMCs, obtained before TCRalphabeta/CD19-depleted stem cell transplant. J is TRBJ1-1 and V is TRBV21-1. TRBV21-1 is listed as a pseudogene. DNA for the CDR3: TGTGCCAGCAGCAAGGAGGGGCCCAGAACCCGGGGCACTGAAGCTTTCTTT. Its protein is CASSKEGPRTRGTEAFF.